Reported below is one T cell receptor (beta chain). The target antigen is unknown. This entry comes from a study of blood T cells in healthy people across ages. Overall study findings and caveats: Any conclusive comparison of naive versus antigen-experienced cells was prevented by using unsorted PBMCs.

Combining a sample-barcoded 5' primer with a J-beta primer mix, a second PCR ran for about 7 to 11 cycles. A template-switch adaptor containing 12 random nucleotides labeled each cDNA molecule. TCRdb re-derived calls from the 5' RACE reads in MiXCR, one entry per CDR3 protein. The sample consists of just under 550,000 distinct CDR3 sequences, 24% of them appearing once. The J segment lost 8 bases and the V segment lost 5 bases, leaving 6 bases of the junction unmatched. The CDR3 length is 13 residues. Germline CDR1 SQVTM, CDR2 ANQGSEA. This sample was also put to use in a study of T cells of mothers and their children. That source reports: Among related mother-child pairs, overlap was slightly higher than in unrelated pairs, though not significantly. The analysis detected no persistent microchimeric T cell clones.

The sample comprised blood. This receptor was identified in a boy between 10 and 17 years old in good health. The chain links TRBV29-1 to TRBJ1-4; 9 bases are shared with TRBD1. Here the CDR3 reads CSVSGTGYEKLFF. CDR3 DNA sequence: TGCAGCGTTTCCGGGACAGGGTACGAAAAACTGTTTTTT.